Following are 16 T cell receptor beta chains from one sample sequenced in a study of T cell clonotyping in hematopoietic cell transplantation (dated by TCRdb to about 2021). What the time point label conveys for this sample: 100 days after allo-HCT. The receptor library was made with the immunoSEQ multiplex PCR assay. TCRdb carries this immuneACCESS record with in-frame sequences only. Its versions omit some clonotypes, under half of them owing to an unresolved V gene in the studies checked, with the rest unexplained. The sample profile shows 9,200 or so clones; approximately 96% of them were found once. The ten largest clonotypes hold about 2.2% of the sample. The sample was peripheral blood mononuclear cells, taken 100 days after allogeneic stem cell transplant. The origin of the receptors is a male patient aged 60-69 years who had an allogeneic stem cell transplant from a related donor, so the T cells may come from the graft donor. Some clones in this sample may be carry-over from other donors' samples.

This clone was seen once. The genes are TRBV25-1 and TRBJ2-7, with D tentatively TRBD1 or TRBD2 (5 bases each). The CDR3 runs 14 residues. Trimming took off 1 base at V and 7 bases at J, with 14 bases between the two ends. Germline CDR1 MGHDK, CDR2 SYGVNS. In DNA form, the CDR3 reads TGTGCCAGCAGTGAATTTGGGACCTTAGAAGAGCAGTACTTC. Amino acid sequence: CASSEFGTLEEQYF.

The chain is built from TRBV15 and TRBJ1-6, with D uncertain. This CDR3 is built from 18 residues. The V gene lost 4 bases and the J gene lost 4 bases, with 20 bases spanning the gap. Germline-derived CDR1 and CDR2 are LNHNV and YYDKDF (reference sequence). The CDR3 here is CATSTPNGAPRYNSPLHF. In nucleotides, the CDR3 is TGTGCCACCAGCACTCCGAATGGTGCCCCCAGATATAATTCACCCCTCCACTTT.

The chain recombines TRBV5-1 with TRBJ1-3, with a tentative D call TRBD1 (6 bases). V lost 0 bases and J lost 4, with 20 bases in between. The CDR3 consists of 18 residues. Germline values: CDR1 SGHRS, CDR2 YFSETQ. CDR3 nucleotide sequence: TGCGCCAGCAGCTTGGGCAGTTCGACAGGCCTATCGGGAAACACCATATATTTT. Amino acids: CASSLGSSTGLSGNTIYF.

The rearrangement links TRBV7-2 to TRBJ2-5; D gene unclear. V gave up 2 bases and J gave up 2 bases, with 9 bases separating them. The germline V gene encodes CDR1 SGHTA and CDR2 FQGNSA. The CDR3 loop spans 14 amino acids. In nucleotides, the CDR3 is TGTGCCAGCAGCTTACTGGGTCAACAAGAGACCCAGTACTTC. Amino acid sequence: CASSLLGQQETQYF. Based on the CDR3 plus reference TRBV7-2 and TRBJ2-5, the full variable domain is GAGVSQSPSNKVTEKGKDVELRCDPISGHTALYWYRQSLGQGLEFLIYFQGNSAPDKSGLPSDRFSAERTGGSVSTLTIQRTQQEDSAVYLCASSLLGQQETQYFGPGTRLLVL.

On this clone: The sample contains more than one DNA sequence encoding this CDR3. The genes are TRBV4-3 and TRBJ1-2; TRBD1 agrees at 7 bases. V was clipped by 3 bases and J by 1 base; unmatched bases: 5. The germline CDR1 and CDR2 sequences are LGHNA and YSLEER. There are 15 residues in the CDR3. The CDR3 loop reads CASSQARQGNYGYTF. The CDR3 DNA reads as TGCGCCAGCAGCCAGGCCAGACAGGGTAACTATGGCTACACCTTC.

This clone has only one observation. The chain links TRBV28 to TRBJ1-5; TRBD1 agrees at 7 bases. Per the germline V gene, CDR1 is MDHEN and CDR2 is SYDVKM. This CDR3 region has 15 residues. V was clipped by 6 bases and J by 7 bases; unmatched bases: 12. The CDR3 reads CASRRPTGYRQPQHF. The CDR3 nucleotides are TGTGCCAGCAGGCGCCCGACAGGGTATCGGCAGCCCCAGCATTTT.

V is TRBV9 and J is TRBJ1-1; D not certain. V was cut by 3 bases and J by 0 bases, with 9 bases left in between. This CDR3 has 14 residues. The germline V gene has CDR1 SGDLS and CDR2 YYNGEE. In DNA form, the CDR3 reads TGTGCCAGCAGCGCCACGGGTCTGAACACTGAAGCTTTCTTT. This translates into CASSATGLNTEAFF. Combining the CDR3 with reference TRBV9 and TRBJ1-1 gives the whole variable domain DSGVTQTPKHLITATGQRVTLRCSPRSGDLSVYWYQQSLDQGLQFLIQYYNGEERAKGNILERFSAQQFPDLHSELNLSSLELGDSALYFCASSATGLNTEAFFGQGTRLTVV.

The chain carries TRBV7-3 and TRBJ1-1; perhaps TRBD1 as D (6 bases). This CDR3 comprises 13 residues. CDR1 and CDR2 (germline): SGHTA, FQGTGA. V lost 4 bases to trimming and J lost 1 base, with 7 bases between them. The CDR3 loop is CASSSGQNTEAFF. The CDR3 region has the DNA TGTGCCAGCAGCTCGGGACAGAACACTGAAGCTTTCTTT.

The rearrangement links TRBV20-1 to TRBJ1-1; D not resolved. The CDR3 is made up of 11 amino acids. Germline V gene sequence: CDR1 DFQATT, CDR2 SNEGSKA (reference sequence). Trimming shortened V by 3 bases and J by 5 bases, and 7 bases separated the two germline ends. This CDR3 reads CSARGRTEAFF. As DNA, the CDR3 is TGCAGTGCTAGGGGTAGAACTGAAGCTTTCTTT.

This rearrangement joins TRBV7-9 to TRBJ2-3; D perhaps matches TRBD2 (6 bases). Looked up from germline, CDR1 is SEHNR and CDR2 is FQNEAQ (reference sequence). V was cut by 8 bases and J by 5 bases, with 23 bases left in between. CDR3 length equals 16 residues. CDR3 in amino acids: CASSSGVGGKKDTQYF. In nucleotides, the CDR3 is TGTGCCAGCTCCTCGGGGGTGGGGGGAAAGAAAGATACGCAGTATTTT.

V and J are TRBV27 and TRBJ1-2; TRBD1 matches at 7 bases. J gave up 6 bases and V 1 base, and 14 bases lay outside the gene matches. Germline values: CDR1 MNHEY, CDR2 SMNVEV (reference sequence). The CDR3 totals 17 residues. The CDR3: CASSLYSTGMIMNGYTF. Written as DNA, the CDR3 is TGTGCCAGCAGTTTATATTCGACAGGGATGATAATGAATGGCTACACCTTC.

The chain has TRBV21-1 and TRBJ1-3. TRBV21-1 is recorded as a pseudogene. The CDR3 loop spans 14 amino acids. The DNA for the CDR3 is TGTGCCAGCTGGGGGGGCGAGTCTGGAAACACCATATATTTT. The encoded protein is CASWGGESGNTIYF.

The genes are TRBV27 and TRBJ1-2; D not resolved. The germline CDR1 and CDR2 sequences are MNHEY and SMNVEV (reference sequence). V lost 10 bases and J lost 3, with 18 bases in between. The length of the CDR3 is 14 residues. CDR3 amino acids: CATPLAGSYYGYTF. The CDR3 nucleotides read TGTGCCACCCCGCTAGCGGGTTCGTACTATGGCTACACCTTC.

This chain uses TRBV28 with TRBJ1-2, with no clear D. The CDR3 runs to 14 residues. The V gene's germline CDR1 is MDHEN and CDR2 SYDVKM. V was shortened by 8 bases and J by 2 bases, with 15 bases between the two germline ends. CDR3 amino acids: CASLETGNNYGYTF. The CDR3 DNA reads TGTGCCAGCCTCGAGACGGGGAACAACTATGGCTACACCTTC.

As concerns this clone: The germline gene is not matched at one end of the junction; a read error may be the cause. The chain recombines TRBV28 with TRBJ1-6, with unresolved D. CDR1 is MDHEN and CDR2 is SYDVKM in the germline V gene. The CDR3 is made up of 13 amino acids. The CDR3 reads CASSLSFNSPLHF. The CDR3 nucleotides are TGTGCCAGCAGTTTATCCTTTAATTCACCCCTCCACTTT.

V is TRBV2 and J is TRBJ2-2; TRBD2 might be the D (6 bases). The germline V gene encodes CDR1 SNHLY and CDR2 FYNNEI. The CDR3 has 16 amino acids. V was shortened by 5 bases and J by 4 bases, with 17 bases between the two germline ends. Here the CDR3 DNA reads TGTGCCAGCAGTTCAAGGGTACTAGCAACCACCGGGGAGCTGTTTTTT. This gives the protein CASSSRVLATTGELFF.